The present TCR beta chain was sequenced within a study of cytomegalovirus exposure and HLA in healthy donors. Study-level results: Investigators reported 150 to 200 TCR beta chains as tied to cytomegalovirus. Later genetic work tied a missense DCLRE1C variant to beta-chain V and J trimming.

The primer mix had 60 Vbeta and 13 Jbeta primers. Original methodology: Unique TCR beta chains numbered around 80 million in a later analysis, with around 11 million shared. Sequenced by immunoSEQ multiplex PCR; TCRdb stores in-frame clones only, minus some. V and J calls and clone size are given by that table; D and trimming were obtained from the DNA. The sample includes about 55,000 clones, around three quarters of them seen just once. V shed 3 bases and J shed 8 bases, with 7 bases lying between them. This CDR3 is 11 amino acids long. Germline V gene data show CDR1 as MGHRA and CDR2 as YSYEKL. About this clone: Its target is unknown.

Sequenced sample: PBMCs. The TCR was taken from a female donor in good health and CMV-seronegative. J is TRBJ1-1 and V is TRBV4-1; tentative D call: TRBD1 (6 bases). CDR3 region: CASSQGQEAFF. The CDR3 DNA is TGCGCCAGCAGCCAGGGACAAGAAGCTTTCTTT.